This is a list of T cell receptor beta chains from one sample in a study of cytomegalovirus exposure and HLA in healthy donors. Sequenced by immunoSEQ multiplex PCR; TCRdb stores in-frame clones only, minus some. The sample lists 95,000 to 100,000 clones; around 72% were seen once. Specimen: PBMCs. The receptors derive from a male donor in good health and CMV-seronegative. The CDR3 runs from the conserved cysteine through the conserved F or W. A D gene is named only where the DNA matches it firmly. Some rows have no size entry. The others give once, few or many, or a class for an expanded clone.

>.|TRBV5-1|TRBJ2-1|.
TGCGCCAGCAGCTTGGGGCAGGGCGCTTACAATGAGCAGTTCTTC
CASSLGQGAYNEQFF
>TRBD2|TRBV28|TRBJ2-1|.
TGTGCCAGCAGCTCACCCGGGACTAGCGGGAAGGCTGAGCAGTTCTTC
CASSSPGTSGKAEQFF
>.|TRBV5-1|TRBJ1-5|.
TGCGCCAGCAGTCTGGGGCAGGGAAGTCAGCCCCAGCATTTT
CASSLGQGSQPQHF
>.|TRBV30|TRBJ1-5|.
TGTGCCTGGAGTGTAGGCGGAGGGCAGCCCCAGCATTTT
CAWSVGGGQPQHF
>.|TRBV6-1|TRBJ1-2|few
TGTGCCAGCAGTGAAACTCCAGGGCCCTATGGCTACACCTTC
CASSETPGPYGYTF
>TRBD2|TRBV5-6|TRBJ2-3|.
TGTGCCAGCAGCTTGATTGACGCGGGAGAGACAGATACGCAGTATTTT
CASSLIDAGETDTQYF
>.|TRBV19|TRBJ1-5|.
TGTGCCAGTAGCACTATTTTACTCAGTAATCAGCCCCAGCATTTT
CASSTILLSNQPQHF
>.|TRBV5-1|TRBJ2-1|.
TGCGCCAGCAGCACCCAGGCCCAAAGCCATGAGCAGTTCTTC
CASSTQAQSHEQFF
>TRBD2|TRBV5-1|TRBJ2-7|few
TGCGCCAGCAGCTTGGTCCGGGGCCTAGCGGGAGGAGACCTGGCCGGCTACGAGCAGTACTTC
CASSLVRGLAGGDLAGYEQYF
>TRBD2|TRBV5-1|TRBJ2-7|.
TGCGCCAGCAGCTCTGGACTAGCGAGATCTAAGAACTACGAGCAGTACTTC
CASSSGLARSKNYEQYF
>.|TRBV7-2|TRBJ2-7|.
TGTGCCAGCAGCCAAGGCAGGGCTAACTACGAGCAGTACTTC
CASSQGRANYEQYF
>.|TRBV6-1|TRBJ1-2|.
TGTGCCAGCAGTGAACCTAGTGATGGCTACACCTTC
CASSEPSDGYTF
>.|TRBV28|TRBJ2-7|.
TGTGCCAGCAGTTTCCCACAGGCCATATCCTACGAGCAGTACTTC
CASSFPQAISYEQYF
>.|TRBV18|TRBJ2-7|.
TGTGCCAGCTCACCACTTCAGGTCTACGAGCAGTACTTC
CASSPLQVYEQYF
>TRBD2|TRBV27|TRBJ2-3|.
TGTGCCAGCAGCCGACTAGCGGAGACCACAGATACGCAGTATTTT
CASSRLAETTDTQYF
>TRBD2|TRBV5-4|TRBJ2-7|.
TGTGCCAGCAGCGGGATGACTAGCGGGAGAGGCACATCCTACGAGCAGTACTTC
CASSGMTSGRGTSYEQYF
>.|TRBV14|TRBJ2-3|.
TGTGCCAGCAGCAACGGGAGTGGCACAGATACGCAGTATTTT
CASSNGSGTDTQYF
>.|TRBV4-2|TRBJ2-5|.
TGTGCCAGCAGCCAAGATACAGGGTGGGAGACCCAGTACTTC
CASSQDTGWETQYF
>.|TRBV21-1|TRBJ2-1|once
TGTGCCAGCAGCAAAGGGCGGGACAGAACTTACAATGAGCAGTTCTTC
CASSKGRDRTYNEQFF
>TRBD2|TRBV5-1|TRBJ2-3|.
TGCGCCAGCAGCCTAGGGACTAGCGGGAGAGCAGATACGCAGTATTTT
CASSLGTSGRADTQYF
>TRBD1|TRBV5-6|TRBJ1-2|.
TGTGCCAGCAGCTCCTCTAGGACAGGGGGCAGTGGCTACACCTTC
CASSSSRTGGSGYTF
>TRBD1|TRBV6-1|TRBJ1-1|.
TGTGCCAGCAGCAGAGAAACAGGGGGTAGTAATGAAGCTTTCTTT
CASSRETGGSNEAFF
>TRBD2|TRBV11-3|TRBJ2-1|.
TGTGCCAGCAGCTTCAGGGGACTAGCGGGTACAGATGAGCAGTTCTTC
CASSFRGLAGTDEQFF
>.|TRBV19|TRBJ2-2|many
TGTGCCAGTAGTAACAGGGCGACGGACACCGGGGAGCTGTTTTTT
CASSNRATDTGELFF
>.|TRBV5-4|TRBJ1-3|.
TGTGCCAGCAGCTTGGCTGGAGACTCTGGAAACACCATATATTTT
CASSLAGDSGNTIYF
>.|TRBV28|TRBJ1-5|.
TGTGCCAGCAGTTTATGGGGGGGAGGGGATGGGGGCAATCAGCCCCAGCATTTT
CASSLWGGGDGGNQPQHF
>TRBD2|TRBV5-4|TRBJ2-7|.
TGTGCCAGCAGCTTAGGACTAGCGGGCTCCTACGAGCAGTACTTC
CASSLGLAGSYEQYF
>TRBD2|TRBV9|TRBJ2-6|.
TGTGCCAGCAGCCTTAGCGGGGGGGGTGCTGGGGCCAACGTCCTGACTTTC
CASSLSGGGAGANVLTF
>.|TRBV7-2|TRBJ1-1|.
TGTGCCAGCAGCTTAGAACAGGGAGGGGTCAGGCCTGAAGCTTTCTTT
CASSLEQGGVRPEAFF
>TRBD2|TRBV6-5|TRBJ2-7|.
TGTGCCAGCTCACTAGCGGGAGGCTACGAGCAGTACTTC
CASSLAGGYEQYF
>TRBD1|TRBV28|TRBJ2-2|.
TGTGCCAGCAGCCGAGGGGGCTTAATCACCGGGGAGCTGTTTTTT
CASSRGGLITGELFF
>TRBD1|TRBV6-6|TRBJ2-7|.
TGTGCCAGCAGTTACTCGATAGGGGACAGGGGCCACGAGCAGTACTTC
CASSYSIGDRGHEQYF
>.|TRBV9|TRBJ1-2|few
TGTGCCAGCAGCGTAGAGGGAGACGTTAACTATGGCTACACCTTC
CASSVEGDVNYGYTF
>TRBD1|TRBV7-3|TRBJ1-3|.
TGTGCCAGCAGCTTAAAGGGGGCGGGAAACACCATATATTTT
CASSLKGAGNTIYF
>TRBD1|TRBV7-9|TRBJ1-4|.
TGTGCCAGCAGCTCTACCGGGACAGGGACTAATGAAAAACTGTTTTTT
CASSSTGTGTNEKLFF
>TRBD1|TRBV27|TRBJ1-2|.
TGTGCCAGCAGCCGGGACAGGGACTATGGCTACACCTTC
CASSRDRDYGYTF
>TRBD2|TRBV28|TRBJ2-3|.
TGTGCCAGCAGTAGCCTAGCGGGAGTAGGAGATACGCAGTATTTT
CASSSLAGVGDTQYF
>TRBD1|TRBV5-6|TRBJ2-5|.
TGTGCCAGCAGCTCGGAGAGACAGGGAAAAGAGACCCAGTACTTC
CASSSERQGKETQYF
>.|TRBV7-8|TRBJ2-5|.
TGTGCCAGCAGCCCGAGGACAGCCGGAGAGACCCAGTACTTC
CASSPRTAGETQYF
>.|TRBV28|TRBJ2-7|.
TGTGCCAGCAGTTTGGCAAGGGGAACGTCCTACGAGCAGTACTTC
CASSLARGTSYEQYF
>TRBD2|TRBV18|TRBJ2-1|.
TGTGCCAGCTCACCGGGGACTAGCGGGTACAATGAGCAGTTCTTC
CASSPGTSGYNEQFF
>TRBD1|TRBV5-1|TRBJ2-6|.
TGCGCCAGCAGCTTGGATTGGGCCAGGGGGCACTCTGGGGCCAACGTCCTGACTTTC
CASSLDWARGHSGANVLTF
>TRBD2|TRBV9|TRBJ2-5|.
TGTGCCAGCAGCGTAGACCCTGCGGGCGGGAGGGCCCTCCAAGAGACCCAGTACTTC
CASSVDPAGGRALQETQYF
>TRBD1|TRBV5-1|TRBJ1-4|once
TGCGCCAGCAGCGGGGTTCGGGACAGGGGACCGGCAACTAATGAAAAACTGTTTTTT
CASSGVRDRGPATNEKLFF
>.|TRBV5-6|TRBJ2-7|few
TGTGCCAGCAGCCATGGTCGGGTTAGCGAGCAGTACTTC
CASSHGRVSEQYF
>TRBD1|TRBV5-8|TRBJ1-1|.
TGTGCCAGCAGCTTTAGGGGGCAGGTGAACACTGAAGCTTTCTTT
CASSFRGQVNTEAFF
>TRBD2|TRBV15|TRBJ2-1|few
TGTGCCACCAGCAGGGGGGCCACTAGCGGATACTCCTACAATGAGCAGTTCTTC
CATSRGATSGYSYNEQFF
>TRBD1|TRBV2|TRBJ1-1|.
TGTGCCAGCAGTGAAGAGGGGGCCCGGAACACTGAAGCTTTCTTT
CASSEEGARNTEAFF
>TRBD1|TRBV7-2|TRBJ2-7|.
TGTGCCAGCAGCTTCTGGGACAGGGGATACGAGCAGTACTTC
CASSFWDRGYEQYF
>.|TRBV11-1|TRBJ2-1|.
TGTGCCAGCAGCTTCGAGGAGAGCTCCTACAATGAGCAGTTCTTC
CASSFEESSYNEQFF
>TRBD1|TRBV2|TRBJ1-5|.
TGTGCCAGCAGTGAGTTTATAGGGGGCGGCAATCAGCCCCAGCATTTT
CASSEFIGGGNQPQHF
>.|TRBV7-9|TRBJ2-3|.
TGTGCCAGCATCTCTCGCGGCGACACAGATACGCAGTATTTT
CASISRGDTDTQYF